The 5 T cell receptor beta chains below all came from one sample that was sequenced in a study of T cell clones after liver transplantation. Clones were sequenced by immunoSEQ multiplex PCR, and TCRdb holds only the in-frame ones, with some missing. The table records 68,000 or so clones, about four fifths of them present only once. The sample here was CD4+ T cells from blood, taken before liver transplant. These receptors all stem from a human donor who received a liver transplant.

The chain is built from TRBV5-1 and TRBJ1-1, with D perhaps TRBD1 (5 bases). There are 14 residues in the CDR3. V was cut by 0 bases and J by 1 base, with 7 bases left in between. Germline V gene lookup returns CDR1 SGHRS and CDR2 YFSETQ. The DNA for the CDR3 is TGCGCCAGCAGCTTGGGGGGACCGAACACTGAAGCTTTCTTT. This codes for CASSLGGPNTEAFF.

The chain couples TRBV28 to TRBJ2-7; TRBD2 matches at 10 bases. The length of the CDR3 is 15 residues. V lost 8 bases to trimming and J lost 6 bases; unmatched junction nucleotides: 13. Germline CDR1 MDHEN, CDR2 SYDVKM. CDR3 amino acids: CASAASGSVKAEQYF. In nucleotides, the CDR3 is TGTGCCAGCGCAGCTAGCGGGAGTGTGAAGGCCGAGCAGTACTTC.

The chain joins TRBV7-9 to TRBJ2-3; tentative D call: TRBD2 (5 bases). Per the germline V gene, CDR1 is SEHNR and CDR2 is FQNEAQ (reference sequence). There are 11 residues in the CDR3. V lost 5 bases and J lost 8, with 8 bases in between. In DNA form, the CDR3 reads TGTGCCAGCAGCCAAGCGGCTACGCAGTATTTT. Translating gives CASSQAATQYF.

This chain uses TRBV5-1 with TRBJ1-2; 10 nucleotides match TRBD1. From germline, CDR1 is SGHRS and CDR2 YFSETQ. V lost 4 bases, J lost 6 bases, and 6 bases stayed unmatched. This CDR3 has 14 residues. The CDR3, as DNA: TGCGCCAGCAGCGTTGCCGGGACAGGGGATGGCTACACCTTC. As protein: CASSVAGTGDGYTF.

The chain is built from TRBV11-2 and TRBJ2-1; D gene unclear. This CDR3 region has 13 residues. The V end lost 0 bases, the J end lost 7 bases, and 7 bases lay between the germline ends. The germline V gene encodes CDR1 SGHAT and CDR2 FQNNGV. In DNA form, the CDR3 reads TGTGCCAGCAGCTTAGATACGGTGAATGAGCAGTTCTTC. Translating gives CASSLDTVNEQFF.